This record looks at one T cell receptor beta chain sequence and its context. It has no known antigen specificity. Base qualities were left out, and no much larger clone turns up one base away. The data belong to a study of glioma-infiltrating T cells (dated by TCRdb to about 2016). For the wider study: The study sequenced TCR alpha- and beta-chain repertoires from glioma tissue, from non-neoplastic brain tissue and from matched peripheral blood mononuclear cells. To measure divergence between tissue and blood T-cell populations, each tissue-infiltrating repertoire was compared with the peripheral blood repertoire of the same patient. Three low-grade glioma patients, roughly 8 primary glioblastoma patients and three non-glioma patients contributing non-neoplastic brain tissue were included in the paired cohort.

The iRepertoire nested amplicon-rescue multiplex PCR (arm-PCR) platform was used to amplify TCR alpha and beta CDR3 regions from RNA. The input for one-step reverse transcription and amplification was about 95-450 ng of either tissue mRNA or PBMC total RNA. After bead purification, a secondary multiplex PCR added Illumina adapters, and libraries were gel-purified between 200 and 400 bp. Demultiplexing relied on internal 6-nucleotide barcodes carried by the libraries. The libraries were sequenced on an Illumina MiSeq using 2x220 or 2x250 nucleotide paired-end reads. The source study handled its data this way. FLASH 1.2.11 was used to merge paired reads, and BWA-MEM then aligned the reads to the GRCh37 human genome before TRA and TRB reads were extracted. For V and J assignment, an IMGT-derived reference of cassette sequences and CDR3 motifs that included pseudogenes was used. Three-frame translation of reads was performed, and productive CDR3s were defined as those with a C...FGXG motif and no stop codons. A clonotype was defined as a unique combination of a V-J cassette pair and a CDR3 amino acid sequence. Filtering of reads was based on Hamming distance, with the threshold set by the sequence error rate of each sample in mapped regions. TCRdb reran the public reads through fastp at Q25 and MiXCR, keeping productive beta chains. For every CDR3 protein sequence, its rows merge into one entry that carries the most common genes and DNA. These V and J calls rely on TCRdb rather than the paper's analysis. Counted in this sample were some 90,000 distinct CDR3 sequences; about 40% of them appeared once. 35% to 45% of the sample goes to the ten largest clones.

Broader findings and caveats from the paper: Small numbers underpinned the group comparisons: eight glioblastoma patients, three low-grade glioma patients and three non-neoplastic patients. Very few CDR3 sequences were shared between tissue and blood, attributed to high CDR3 diversity and limited sampling. In non-neoplastic patients, VJ-independent divergence between tissue and blood fell below expectation, whereas in all gliomas, and especially in low-grade gliomas, the divergence rose above expectation.

From its cysteine to its phenylalanine, the CDR3 spans 17 amino acids. Of the read, only the CDR3 DNA is kept; its 51 bases are in frame from base 1. The germline V gene (reference sequence) provides CDR1 DFQATT and CDR2 SNEGSKA. Clipping removes 0 bases from V and 8 bases from J, with 11 as the unmatched junction base count. The TCR comes from a human donor with low-grade glioma or glioblastoma, undergoing nonglioma brain surgery, or in good health (not recorded which). The V and J genes are TRBV20-1 and TRBJ2-3; 13 junctional bases match TRBD2. The material sequenced was glioma tissue, nonneoplastic brain tissue, or PBMCs (not recorded which). The nucleotide sequence reads as follows: TGCAGTGCTAGAGATAGACTAGCGGGGGGAACTCAGCGTACGCAGTATTTT. The translation is CSARDRLAGGTQRTQYF.